The entry that follows covers one T cell receptor (beta chain) sequence. Its antigen remains unidentified. This specimen belongs to a study of Ad26.COV2.S vaccination and SARS-CoV-2 variants. Study information: Intramuscular Ad26.COV2.S at 5x10^10 or 1x10^11 viral particles.

The CDR3 runs 14 residues. The V segment lost 10 bases and the J segment 4 bases; nucleotides outside the gene matches: 12. Germline V CDR1 and CDR2: SEHNR, FQNEAQ (reference sequence). The treatment denotes: roughly 19 received Ad26.COV2.S at low or high dose, single or two shots; about 5 received placebo; per-sample allocation not given. Sampling happened 63 days after the first vaccine or placebo injection. The individual, an adult aged 18-55 years, was a donor in Boston. It was Wuhan-strain SARS-CoV-2 spike that the Ad26 vaccine vector expressed. The study's findings and limits: Reportedly, spike-specific CD8+ and CD4+ T cell responses achieved substantial breadth once vaccination had taken place.

Generated by immunoSEQ multiplex PCR, the TCRdb table keeps only in-frame clones and is missing some. The table has around 320,000 clones, roughly 86% seen once. This clonotype originated in a person between 18 and 59 years old who received the Ad26.COV2.S COVID-19 vaccine or a placebo. The sample was peripheral blood, taken in a trial of Ad26.COV2.S vaccine versus placebo. V is TRBV7-9 and J is TRBJ1-1; the match to TRBD1 covers 7 bases. The CDR3 spells CATGGPTGSTEAFF. The CDR3, as DNA: TGTGCCACCGGTGGGCCGACAGGGAGCACTGAAGCTTTCTTT.